One and the same sample provided the 31 T cell receptor beta chains below, sequenced in a study of vaccination and CD4 T cells after COVID-19. These receptors' antigens are unknown. Cultured CD4+ T cell DNA underwent sequencing with the Oncomine TCR Beta short-read assay. Using its own MiXCR run on the PCR reads, TCRdb lists one record per CDR3 protein. In the table there are 20,000 or so distinct CDR3 sequences, roughly 46% of which are singletons. Documented treatment: roughly ten-day PBMC culture with coronavirus spike peptide pools or control peptides (ViraFEST assay). Sequencing was performed on CD4+ T cells from blood, cultured in vitro, taken before SARS-CoV-2 vaccination. Receptor source: a human donor who had recovered from COVID-19.

The chain links TRBV4-1 to TRBJ2-7; D may be TRBD2 (5 bases). Germline CDR1 MGHRA, CDR2 YSYEKL. The CDR3 consists of 14 residues. The germline V and J ends were trimmed by 4 bases and 1 base, with 11 bases remaining between them. The CDR3 loop reads CASSPRALSYEQYF. The CDR3, as DNA: TGCGCCAGCAGCCCGAGGGCTCTTTCCTACGAGCAGTACTTC.

This clonotype has more than one count but fewer than ten. The genes are TRBV2 and TRBJ1-2; maybe TRBD1 (5 bases). Trimming shortened V by 3 bases and J by 3 bases, and 5 bases separated the two germline ends. Germline V gives CDR1 SNHLY, CDR2 FYNNEI. This CDR3 spans 12 amino acids. CDR3 sequence (DNA): TGTGCCAGCAGTGAGGGGGACTATGGCTACACCTTC. It specifies CASSEGDYGYTF.

This sequence joins TRBV7-8 and TRBJ2-1, with 7 bases that match TRBD1. The germline CDR1 and CDR2 sequences are SGHVS and FQNEAQ. The CDR3 sequence is 15 residues long. J lost 6 bases, V lost 0 bases, and 5 bases had no gene match. CDR3 in amino acids: CASSLAGTASNEQFF. CDR3 bases: TGTGCCAGCAGCTTAGCGGGGACAGCGTCCAATGAGCAGTTCTTC.

This chain connects TRBV6-1 to TRBJ2-7; D uncertain. The CDR3 covers 15 residues. CDR1 and CDR2 from the germline V gene are MNHNS and SASEGT. Trimming left V 6 bases short and J 2 bases short, with 17 bases between. CDR3 in DNA: TGTGCCAGCAGCTTTACGCCCAGCAGGACCTACGAGCAGTACTTC. It translates to CASSFTPSRTYEQYF.

This sequence joins TRBV12-3 or TRBV12-4 and TRBJ1-6; D gene uncertain. V lost 2 bases to trimming and J lost 7 bases, with 9 bases between them. The CDR3 covers 14 residues. Here the CDR3 DNA reads TGTGCCAGCAGTTTAATAGGGCCCAATTCACCCCTCCACTTT. Its protein product is CASSLIGPNSPLHF.

The chain carries TRBV4-1 and TRBJ1-6, with D unresolved. Per germline, CDR1 MGHRA and CDR2 YSYEKL. CDR3 length: 16 amino acids. V was clipped by 1 base and J by 0 bases, with 7 bases between them. CDR3 sequence (DNA): TGCGCCAGCAGCCAAGTCCAGAGCTCCTATAATTCACCCCTCCACTTT. Residues: CASSQVQSSYNSPLHF.

V and J are TRBV20-1 and TRBJ2-3; no definite D call. The V and J ends lost 3 bases and 6 bases respectively, with 7 bases between them. The CDR3 consists of 11 residues. Looked up from germline, CDR1 is DFQATT and CDR2 is SNEGSKA (reference sequence). The CDR3 protein is CSARKDDTQYF. The CDR3 coding sequence is TGCAGTGCTAGGAAAGATGATACGCAGTATTTT.

The chain employs TRBV6-2 or TRBV6-3 and TRBJ2-1; D gene unclear. The CDR3 totals 13 residues. V lost 5 bases to trimming and J lost 6 bases, with 11 bases between them. CDR1 MNHEY and CDR2 SVGEGT come from the germline V gene. In DNA, the CDR3 is TGTGCCAGCAGTATTGACTGGACCAATGAGCAGTTCTTC. This sequence encodes CASSIDWTNEQFF.

This clonotype turned up a few times. The rearrangement links TRBV7-2 to TRBJ1-2; the D is unclear. This CDR3 is built from 13 residues. V shed 5 bases and J shed 6 bases, with 13 bases lying between them. Germline V lookup: CDR1 SGHTA, CDR2 FQGNSA. CDR3 residues: CASSLVSRDGYTF. The CDR3 nucleotides are TGTGCCAGCAGCCTCGTTTCTAGGGATGGCTACACCTTC.

This clonotype is large in the sample. The CDR3, as DNA: TGTGCCAGCAGTGAACATCGGACCCAGTACTTC. The encoded protein is CASSEHRTQYF. The chain links TRBV6-1 to TRBJ2-5; D gene unclear. Trimming cost V 2 bases and J 7 bases, with 5 bases left between them. The CDR3 is 11 amino acids. Germline CDR1 and CDR2: MNHNS and SASEGT.

The rearrangement links TRBV7-3 to TRBJ1-5; D is undetermined. Between the trimmed V and J ends, which lost 0 bases and 11 bases, there was a span of 11 bases. This CDR3 is 13 amino acids long. CDR1 is SGHTA and CDR2 is FQGTGA in the germline V gene. In nucleotides, the CDR3 is TGTGCCAGCAGCTTAACAGTAACCGGGACCCAGCATTTT. Translated, it gives CASSLTVTGTQHF.

This chain links TRBV5-1 with TRBJ1-2; D possibly corresponds to TRBD1 (6 bases). Germline-derived CDR1 and CDR2 are SGHRS and YFSETQ. The V end was cut by 1 base, the J end by 5 bases, with 12 bases between. This CDR3 contains 14 residues. The CDR3 spells CASSLSGQLYGYTF. For the CDR3, the DNA is TGCGCCAGCAGCTTGAGCGGACAGCTTTATGGCTACACCTTC.

This chain links TRBV5-1 with TRBJ1-2, with 8 nucleotides matching TRBD1. This CDR3 spans 14 amino acids. From germline, CDR1 is SGHRS and CDR2 YFSETQ. Trimming removed 0 bases from V and 7 bases from J; junction bases left unmatched: 5. In DNA, the CDR3 is TGCGCCAGCAGCTTGGAAGGACAGGGCGGTGGCTACACCTTC. It encodes CASSLEGQGGGYTF.

This clonotype was counted a few times. The chain uses TRBV5-1 and TRBJ1-1; a possible D gene is TRBD1 (6 bases). The germline V and J ends were trimmed by 5 bases and 2 bases, with 13 bases remaining between them. The CDR3 has 14 residues. The germline CDR1 and CDR2 sequences are SGHRS and YFSETQ. The chain's CDR3 is CASRAGHINTEAFF. CDR3 nucleotide sequence: TGCGCCAGCAGAGCGGGACATATCAACACTGAAGCTTTCTTT.

The chain couples TRBV6-1 to TRBJ1-2, with D unresolved. Trimming took off 3 bases at V and 7 bases at J, with 18 bases between the two ends. The germline V gene encodes CDR1 MNHNS and CDR2 SASEGT. CDR3 length: 15 amino acids. This CDR3 reads CASSDGFPRLRGYTF. CDR3 bases: TGTGCCAGCAGTGACGGATTCCCCCGCCTTCGTGGCTACACCTTC.

This clonotype was seen a few times. This rearrangement joins TRBV12-3 or TRBV12-4 to TRBJ2-7; tentative D call: TRBD2 (8 bases). This CDR3 is built from 14 residues. With 8 bases removed from V and 4 bases from J, the gap between germline ends came to 18 bases. As DNA, the CDR3 is TGTGCCAGCTCGCGGGGGGACAGAGGTTACGAGCAGTACTTC. Protein product: CASSRGDRGYEQYF.

This sequence joins TRBV20-1 and TRBJ1-2; D uncertain. V lost 5 bases and J lost 5, with 18 bases in between. This CDR3 region has 14 residues. Germline CDR1 is DFQATT and CDR2 is SNEGSKA (reference sequence). CDR3 sequence (DNA): TGCAGTGCTCTTCCACGAATAAACCGGTATGGCTACACCTTC. It yields the protein CSALPRINRYGYTF.

V usage is TRBV2 and J usage is TRBJ1-5; the match to TRBD1 covers 9 bases. This CDR3 region has 14 residues. Germline V gives CDR1 SNHLY, CDR2 FYNNEI. V was clipped by 6 bases and J by 4 bases; unmatched bases: 4. The CDR3 DNA reads TGTGCCAGCAGGCTGACAGGGGGGAATCAGCCCCAGCATTTT. Encoded protein: CASRLTGGNQPQHF.

This clonotype appeared a few times. V and J are TRBV30 and TRBJ1-1; TRBD1 is a possible D gene (5 bases). CDR1 and CDR2 (germline): GTSNPN, SVGIG (reference sequence). The V and J ends lost 5 bases and 0 bases respectively, with 10 bases between them. This CDR3 has 13 residues. CDR3 residues: CAWQQELNTEAFF. DNA for the CDR3: TGTGCCTGGCAACAGGAGTTGAACACTGAAGCTTTCTTT.

This clonotype was recorded a few times. V is TRBV20-1 and J is TRBJ1-2, with 8 bases that match TRBD1. V lost 4 bases and J lost 5; bases outside the gene matches: 3. Looked up from germline, CDR1 is DFQATT and CDR2 is SNEGSKA (reference sequence). This CDR3 spans 12 amino acids. CDR3 nucleotides: TGCAGTGCTAAGGACAGGGTATATGGCTACACCTTC. Its translation is CSAKDRVYGYTF.

This chain links TRBV12-3 or TRBV12-4 with TRBJ2-7, with TRBD1 identical over 10 bases. V shed 4 bases and J 5 bases; nucleotides not matched to a gene: 5. The CDR3 totals 14 residues. The CDR3 sequence is CASSSGTGAHEQYF. The CDR3, as DNA: TGTGCCAGCAGTTCCGGGACAGGGGCCCACGAGCAGTACTTC.

The rearrangement joins TRBV28 to TRBJ2-1, with D perhaps given as TRBD1 or TRBD2 (5 bases each). Germline CDR1 is MDHEN and CDR2 is SYDVKM. The CDR3 contains 13 residues. The V gene lost 6 bases and the J gene lost 5 bases, with 11 bases spanning the gap. The CDR3 DNA reads as TGTGCCAGCAGGGGGGACCCTAACAATGAGCAGTTCTTC. Amino acids: CASRGDPNNEQFF.

V usage is TRBV15 and J usage is TRBJ2-3; TRBD1 is a possible D gene (6 bases). Per germline, CDR1 LNHNV and CDR2 YYDKDF (reference sequence). V lost 3 bases, J lost 0 bases, and 16 bases lay in between. The CDR3 spans 17 residues. CDR3 residues: CATSRGIRTESTDTQYF. DNA for the CDR3: TGTGCCACCAGCAGGGGGATACGGACAGAAAGCACAGATACGCAGTATTTT. Full variable domain (missing parts from reference TRBV15 and TRBJ2-3): DAMVIQNPRYQVTQFGKPVTLSCSQTLNHNVMYWYQQKSSQAPKLLFHYYDKDFNNEADTPDNFQSRRPNTSFCFLDIRSPGLGDTAMYLCATSRGIRTESTDTQYFGPGTRLTVL.

The V gene is TRBV5-1, the J gene TRBJ2-5; D uncertain. Germline CDR1 reads SGHRS; CDR2 reads YFSETQ. This CDR3 spans 13 amino acids. Trimming removed 6 bases from V and 4 bases from J, with 13 bases in between. In nucleotides, the CDR3 is TGCGCCAGCACCGACACCCGGTCAGAGACCCAGTACTTC. As protein: CASTDTRSETQYF.

This clonotype was observed a few times. In DNA form, the CDR3 reads TGTGCCATCAGTGAGGAGGGGTCTCAGACCCAGTACTTC. Translated: CAISEEGSQTQYF. This chain joins TRBV10-3 and TRBJ2-5; D assignment may be TRBD1 or TRBD2 (5 bases each). Germline V gene lookup returns CDR1 ENHRY and CDR2 SYGVKD. The CDR3 runs 13 residues. The V gene lost 2 bases and the J gene lost 6 bases, with 10 bases spanning the gap.

This clonotype was found once. The DNA for the CDR3 is TGTGCCAGCAGTTCTATCTCCGCTCCGAATCAGCCCCAGCATTTT. Translation gives CASSSISAPNQPQHF. The rearrangement uses TRBV7-9 and TRBJ1-5; no clear D gene. Germline CDR1 is SEHNR and CDR2 is FQNEAQ (reference sequence). V lost 6 bases and J lost 4, with 16 bases in between. This CDR3 is built from 15 residues.

This chain joins TRBV19 and TRBJ2-5; 7 bases fit TRBD2. CDR3 length equals 15 residues. The germline CDR1 and CDR2 sequences are LNHDA and SQIVND (reference sequence). Germline trimming cut 3 bases from V and 1 base from J; bases unmatched to any gene: 5. CDR3 residues: CASSIPSGAQETQYF. As DNA, the CDR3 is TGTGCCAGTAGTATCCCTAGCGGAGCCCAAGAGACCCAGTACTTC.

The chain has TRBV7-9 and TRBJ1-1; TRBD1 is a possible D gene (5 bases). Germline-derived CDR1 and CDR2 are SEHNR and FQNEAQ (reference sequence). With 7 bases removed from V and 0 bases from J, the gap between germline ends came to 6 bases. The length of the CDR3 is 12 residues. The CDR3 sequence is CASTTVNTEAFF. In DNA form, the CDR3 reads TGTGCCAGCACGACAGTGAACACTGAAGCTTTCTTT.

The J gene is TRBJ1-2, the V gene TRBV5-1; TRBD1 might be the D (5 bases). Trimming took off 0 bases at V and 8 bases at J, with 20 bases between the two ends. This CDR3 has 16 residues. Per the germline V gene, CDR1 is SGHRS and CDR2 is YFSETQ. The CDR3 sequence is CASSLALGRTYEGYTF. Here the CDR3 DNA reads TGCGCCAGCAGCTTGGCCCTGGGACGGACCTATGAGGGCTACACCTTC.

The rearrangement joins TRBV27 to TRBJ2-7, with a possible D match to TRBD2 (5 bases). CDR1 and CDR2 (germline): MNHEY, SMNVEV (reference sequence). This CDR3 is 14 amino acids long. V gave up 0 bases and J gave up 3 bases, with 9 bases separating them. CDR3 sequence (DNA): TGTGCCAGCAGTTTATCTCGGGGTTTCTACGAGCAGTACTTC. The encoded protein is CASSLSRGFYEQYF.

The chain has TRBV19 and TRBJ1-3, with D hard to call. V gave up 10 bases and J gave up 4 bases, with 17 bases separating them. The CDR3 length is 14 residues. Germline loops: CDR1 LNHDA, CDR2 SQIVND (reference sequence). CDR3 region: CATRVTWEGNTIYF. In DNA form, the CDR3 reads TGTGCCACTCGAGTGACCTGGGAAGGAAACACCATATATTTT.